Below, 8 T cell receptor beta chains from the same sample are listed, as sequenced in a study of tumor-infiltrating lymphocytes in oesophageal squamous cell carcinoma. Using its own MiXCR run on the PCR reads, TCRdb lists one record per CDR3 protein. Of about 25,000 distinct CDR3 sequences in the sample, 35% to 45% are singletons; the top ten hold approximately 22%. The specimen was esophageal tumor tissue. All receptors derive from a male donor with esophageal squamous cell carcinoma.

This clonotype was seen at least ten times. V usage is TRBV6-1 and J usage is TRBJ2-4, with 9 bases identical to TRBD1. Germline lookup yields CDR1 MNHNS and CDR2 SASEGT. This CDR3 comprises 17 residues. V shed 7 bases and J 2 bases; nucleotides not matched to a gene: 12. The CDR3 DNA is TGTGCCAGCAATACCGGGACAGGGCGATCTCCCAAAAACATTCAGTACTTC. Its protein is CASNTGTGRSPKNIQYF.

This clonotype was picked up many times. In DNA form, the CDR3 reads TGTGCCAGCAGCTTAAGAGTACTAGCGGGATATGCAAACAATGAGCAGTTCTTC. It specifies CASSLRVLAGYANNEQFF. V is TRBV5-6 and J is TRBJ2-1, with TRBD2 identical over 10 bases. There are 18 residues in the CDR3. V lost 2 bases and J lost 5; bases outside the gene matches: 13. CDR1 and CDR2 from the germline V gene are SGHDT and YYEEEE.

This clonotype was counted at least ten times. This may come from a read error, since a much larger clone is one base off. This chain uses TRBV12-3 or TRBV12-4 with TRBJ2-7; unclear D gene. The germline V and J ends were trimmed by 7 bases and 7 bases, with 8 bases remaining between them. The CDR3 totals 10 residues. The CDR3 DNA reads TGTGCCAGCATTCTCAATGAGCAGTACTTC. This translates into CASILNEQYF.

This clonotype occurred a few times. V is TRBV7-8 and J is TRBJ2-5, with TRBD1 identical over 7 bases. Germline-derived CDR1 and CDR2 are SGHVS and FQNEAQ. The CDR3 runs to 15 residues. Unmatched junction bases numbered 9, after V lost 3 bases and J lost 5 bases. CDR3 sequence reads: CASSLRQGPSETQYF. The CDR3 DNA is TGTGCCAGCAGCTTGCGACAGGGACCCTCCGAGACCCAGTACTTC.

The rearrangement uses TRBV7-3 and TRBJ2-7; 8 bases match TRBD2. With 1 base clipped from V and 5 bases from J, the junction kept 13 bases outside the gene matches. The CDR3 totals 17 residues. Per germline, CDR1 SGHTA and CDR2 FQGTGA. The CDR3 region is CASSLNAGRASGNEQYF. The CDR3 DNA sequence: TGTGCCAGCAGCTTAAACGCCGGGAGGGCATCCGGGAACGAGCAGTACTTC.

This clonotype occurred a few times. CDR3 DNA: TGTGCCAGCAGTGCAGGGGTAGGAACTGAAGCTTTCTTT. Amino acid sequence: CASSAGVGTEAFF. J is TRBJ1-1 and V is TRBV12-3 or TRBV12-4, with D tentatively TRBD1 (6 bases). The CDR3 has 13 residues. Trimming stripped 5 bases from V and 5 bases from J, with 12 bases between.

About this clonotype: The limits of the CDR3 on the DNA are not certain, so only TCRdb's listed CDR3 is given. This chain's CDR3 is CASSSPGGPMATPSAPGRETQYF. The genes are TRBV6-1 and TRBJ2-7; TRBD1 is taken as the D call from the table, unchecked against the DNA. The CDR3 is 23 residues long, counting both termini. CDR1 is MNHNS and CDR2 is SASEGT in the germline V gene.

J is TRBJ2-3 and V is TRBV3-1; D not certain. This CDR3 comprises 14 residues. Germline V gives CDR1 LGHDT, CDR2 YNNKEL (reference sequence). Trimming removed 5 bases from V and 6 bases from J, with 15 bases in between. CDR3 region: CASSNPRQVDTQYF. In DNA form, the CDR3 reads TGTGCCAGCAGCAATCCCCGCCAGGTCGATACGCAGTATTTT.